These 17 T cell receptor beta chains came from one sample sequenced in a study of OX40 agonist ivuxolimab in advanced cancers. Libraries were prepared by immunoSEQ multiplex PCR; TCRdb keeps only in-frame clonotypes and omits some of them. The sample carries about 77,000 clones, approximately 90% recorded once. This specimen was CD4+ or CD8+ T cells sorted from blood, taken in a trial of the OX40 agonist ivuxolimab. These receptors came from an adult with an advanced solid tumor such as melanoma, head and neck, liver or kidney cancer.

The J gene is TRBJ2-3, the V gene TRBV10-1; no reliable D call. The V and J ends lost 4 bases and 5 bases respectively, with 7 bases between them. CDR1 and CDR2 from the germline V gene are WNHNN and SYGVQD (reference sequence). This CDR3 contains 12 residues. The CDR3 reads CASSVDRDTQYF. DNA for the CDR3: TGCGCCAGCAGTGTGGACCGAGATACGCAGTATTTT.

The chain couples TRBV18 to TRBJ1-1; the D gene is possibly TRBD1 (5 bases). Germline V lookup: CDR1 KGHSH, CDR2 LQKENI. The CDR3 is 14 residues long. The V end was cut by 3 bases, the J end by 4 bases, with 12 bases between. CDR3 DNA sequence: TGTGCCAGCTCACCGGGGAAAGGGGTCACTGAAGCTTTCTTT. Encoded protein: CASSPGKGVTEAFF.

The chain employs TRBV29-1 and TRBJ1-2, with 11 nucleotides matching TRBD1. The CDR3 sequence is 12 residues long. Looked up from germline, CDR1 is SQVTM and CDR2 is ANQGSEA. J gave up 6 bases and V 7 bases, and 4 bases lay outside the gene matches. In DNA, the CDR3 is TGCAGCGGAGGACAGGGGGCAAATGGCTACACCTTC. Its protein product is CSGGQGANGYTF.

The rearrangement links TRBV6-6 to TRBJ2-1; TRBD1 might be the D (5 bases). Trimming stripped 7 bases from V and 6 bases from J, with 19 bases between. The CDR3 has 15 amino acids. Germline V gives CDR1 MNHNY, CDR2 SVGAGI (reference sequence). CDR3 sequence reads: CASKQLGADGNEQFF. CDR3 sequence (DNA): TGTGCCAGCAAACAGCTAGGGGCTGATGGCAATGAGCAGTTCTTC.

The chain has TRBV5-1 and TRBJ2-7; the D is unclear. The CDR3 is made up of 13 amino acids. The V end was cut by 2 bases, the J end by 4 bases, with 10 bases between. In germline, CDR1 is SGHRS, CDR2 YFSETQ. CDR3 in amino acids: CASSFGRQYEQYF. CDR3 nucleotide sequence: TGCGCCAGCAGCTTCGGCAGGCAGTACGAGCAGTACTTC.

This sequence joins TRBV30 and TRBJ1-6, with TRBD1 as a possible D gene (6 bases). CDR1 is GTSNPN, CDR2 SVGIG, per germline (reference sequence). The CDR3 extends over 12 amino acids. Between the trimmed V and J ends, which lost 5 bases and 7 bases, there was a span of 9 bases. The DNA for the CDR3 is TGTGCCTGGGGGGACACCAATTCACCCCTCCACTTT. Encoded protein: CAWGDTNSPLHF.

This chain links TRBV27 with TRBJ2-1, with TRBD2 identical over 7 bases. The CDR3 is made up of 15 amino acids. The V segment lost 4 bases and the J segment 7 bases; nucleotides outside the gene matches: 10. The germline gives CDR1 MNHEY, CDR2 SMNVEV (reference sequence). The CDR3 region has the DNA TGTGCCAGCAGTTCACCTACCGGGACTAAAAATGAGCAGTTCTTC. Encoded protein: CASSSPTGTKNEQFF.

The CDR3 DNA is TGTGCCAGCAGCGTAAGCGGGACTAGCGTATACGAGCAGTACTTC. Its translation is CASSVSGTSVYEQYF. This chain connects TRBV9 to TRBJ2-7, with TRBD2 matching over 10 bases. V was pared by 1 base and J by 4 bases, with 5 bases of the junction left unmatched. The length of the CDR3 is 15 residues. Looked up from germline, CDR1 is SGDLS and CDR2 is YYNGEE. The full variable domain, its missing parts supplied by reference TRBV9 and TRBJ2-7, is DSGVTQTPKHLITATGQRVTLRCSPRSGDLSVYWYQQSLDQGLQFLIQYYNGEERAKGNILERFSAQQFPDLHSELNLSSLELGDSALYFCASSVSGTSVYEQYFGPGTRLTVT.

This chain uses TRBV4-2 with TRBJ1-2; D remains unclear. Trimming stripped 2 bases from V and 8 bases from J, with 9 bases between. This CDR3 contains 12 residues. Germline CDR1 reads LGHNA; CDR2 reads YNFKEQ. CDR3 DNA: TGTGCCAGCAGCCAAAAAAGTTCCGGCTACACCTTC. Residues: CASSQKSSGYTF.

The V call is TRBV5-1, the J call TRBJ1-3, with D tentatively TRBD1 (6 bases). Trimming pared 5 bases from V and 1 base from J, leaving 13 bases between. The CDR3 loop spans 15 amino acids. CDR1 is SGHRS and CDR2 is YFSETQ in the germline V gene. The CDR3 coding sequence is TGCGCCAGCAGTCAAACAGGGAATTCTGGAAACACCATATATTTT. It yields the protein CASSQTGNSGNTIYF.

The gene calls are TRBV6-1 and TRBJ2-5, with D hard to call. Per germline, CDR1 MNHNS and CDR2 SASEGT. V dropped 6 bases and J dropped 5 bases, with 19 bases sitting between them. There are 15 residues in the CDR3. CDR3 nucleotide sequence: TGTGCCAGCAGCTACGCGAAACAAACCGGGGAGACCCAGTACTTC. Translating it yields CASSYAKQTGETQYF.

The chain uses TRBV10-2 and TRBJ1-5; 8 bases map to TRBD1. The CDR3 extends over 15 amino acids. Losses at the gene ends were 6 bases for V and 4 bases for J; bases not matched to a gene: 8. Per the germline V gene, CDR1 is WSHSY and CDR2 is SAAADI. This chain's CDR3 is CASSDQGAQNQPQHF. Here the CDR3 DNA reads TGCGCCAGCAGCGACCAGGGGGCACAGAATCAGCCCCAGCATTTT.

The CDR3 protein is CATSMKQGPDTQYF. CDR3 nucleotides: TGTGCCACCAGCATGAAACAGGGCCCAGATACGCAGTATTTT. The rearrangement links TRBV15 to TRBJ2-3, with TRBD1 as a possible D gene (6 bases). Looked up from germline, CDR1 is LNHNV and CDR2 is YYDKDF (reference sequence). V gave up 4 bases and J gave up 4 bases, with 12 bases separating them. There are 14 residues in the CDR3.

This chain links TRBV27 with TRBJ2-7; TRBD2 agrees at 8 bases. Trimming at V came to 3 bases and at J to 1 base, leaving 5 bases not matched to a gene. The CDR3 runs 15 residues. Germline values: CDR1 MNHEY, CDR2 SMNVEV (reference sequence). The CDR3 nucleotides are TGTGCCAGCAGTTTGGGACTAGGAGTTTCCTACGAGCAGTACTTC. The encoded protein is CASSLGLGVSYEQYF.

The chain combines TRBV7-2 with TRBJ1-1; D is uncertain. V lost 3 bases and J 5 bases, leaving 13 bases between the germline ends. The CDR3 totals 14 residues. Germline loops: CDR1 SGHTA, CDR2 FQGNSA. The CDR3 loop reads CASSFMRDGTEAFF. For the CDR3, the DNA is TGTGCCAGCAGCTTTATGAGGGATGGGACTGAAGCTTTCTTT.

This clone was detected only a few times. V and J are TRBV5-4 and TRBJ1-1; weak D call: TRBD1 (6 bases). Looked up from germline, CDR1 is SGHNT and CDR2 is YYREEE (reference sequence). V lost 0 bases and J lost 1, with 13 bases in between. The CDR3 totals 16 residues. DNA for the CDR3: TGTGCCAGCAGCTTGGGTCTACAGGGCGGGAACACTGAAGCTTTCTTT. Translating it yields CASSLGLQGGNTEAFF.

This sequence joins TRBV6-6 and TRBJ1-2, with D perhaps matching TRBD1 (6 bases). Trimming shortened V by 8 bases and J by 1 base, and 11 bases separated the two germline ends. This CDR3 is built from 13 residues. Germline assignment: CDR1 MNHNY and CDR2 SVGAGI (reference sequence). This CDR3 is CASQRDINYGYTF. As DNA, the CDR3 is TGTGCCAGCCAACGGGACATTAACTATGGCTACACCTTC.